These T cell receptor beta chains were read from a single sample in a study of identifying expanded T cells in peripheral blood. The method was immunoSEQ multiplex PCR; TCRdb's version includes in-frame clones alone and lacks a portion of them. The sample lists tens of thousands of clones; more than 70% were seen once. Sequencing was performed on blood. The receptor set was obtained from a person between 18 and 75 years old in good health. The conserved cysteine and the conserved F or W are not part of the CDR3 here.

TRBV7-2	TRBJ1-1	ASSLTTGNTEAF
TRBV11-2	TRBJ1-2	ASSFGPGGYGYT
TRBV2	TRBJ2-7	ASSDREAEQY
TRBV9	TRBJ1-3	ASSASGQGLGNTIY
TRBV6-5	TRBJ2-7	ASSYAAGDIYEQY
TRBV4-1	TRBJ1-3	ASSQAETGGLNTIY
TRBV5-5	TRBJ2-7	ASSLRTVAYEQY
TRBV7-9	TRBJ2-4	ASSLMGSLAKNIQY
TRBV11-2	TRBJ2-3	ASSLDGGRAGFLHTQY
TRBV7-2	TRBJ2-1	ASSFLTRYNEQF
TRBV4-3	TRBJ2-7	ASSLTWGATSEQY
TRBV7-9	TRBJ2-7	ASSLGLRRYEQY
TRBV7-9	TRBJ1-2	ASSSTVNYGYT
TRBV5-1	TRBJ1-4	ASSPTASNEKLF
TRBV13	TRBJ2-7	ASSPDPTYEQY
TRBV7-2	TRBJ1-6	ASSLVPPPNSPLH
TRBV7-2	TRBJ1-5	ASSRSGTGDQPQH
TRBV5-6	TRBJ2-7	ASSGGVSSYEQY
TRBV21-1	TRBJ1-6	ASSAWGGDRQYEALH
TRBV5-1	TRBJ1-3	ASSEGTGGNTIY
TRBV4-1	TRBJ2-6	ASSRGQTLTGANVLT
TRBV6-6	TRBJ2-4	ASSRQKNIQY
TRBV7-9	TRBJ1-6	ASSSEDRSINSPLH
TRBV6-5	TRBJ2-2	ASSPRRGNTGELF
TRBV5-1	TRBJ2-7	ASSSQGYEQY
TRBV7-2	TRBJ2-1	ASSSRGGSGGEQF
TRBV6-6	TRBJ1-2	ASSSPGQPYYGYT
TRBV5-4	TRBJ1-6	ASSTGGTQGSNSPLH
TRBV13	TRBJ2-1	ASSLGLSSYNEQF
TRBV29-1	TRBJ1-2	SATQGGTDYGYT
TRBV28	TRBJ1-5	ASSWTARNQPQH
TRBV27	TRBJ1-2	ASGTAAYYGYT
TRBV7-9	TRBJ2-7	ASSLEGISVY
TRBV9	TRBJ2-3	ASSVGNTDTQY
TRBV12-5	TRBJ2-3	ASGLVLAYLGSSTDTQY
TRBV20-1	TRBJ2-5	SAPTRAQY
TRBV5-6	TRBJ2-2	ASTPRGPGTANTGELF
TRBV4-3	TRBJ1-2	ASSQGGRTGRDYGYT
TRBV5-1	TRBJ2-2	ASSLSGVRSTGELF
TRBV4-1	TRBJ1-4	ASSHGRGNEKLF
TRBV2	TRBJ2-7	ASSVGTGAYEQY
TRBV20-1	TRBJ1-5	SAAGVPQH
TRBV7-8	TRBJ1-5	ASSLGRGDNQPQH
TRBV11-2	TRBJ2-5	ASSPRGSSETQY
TRBV29-1	TRBJ2-1	SVEGGLYNEQF